Below are 16 T cell receptor beta chains sequenced from a single sample in a study of beta chain features in type 1 diabetes. Overall study findings and caveats: In every one of the four CD4+ subsets, TCRB CDR3s were moderately but significantly shorter in Type 1 diabetes patients.

Their cognate antigens are unknown. Sequenced material consisted of expressed TCRB transcripts (all of the isolated RNA was reverse transcribed). Assay: immunoSEQ multiplex PCR; the TCRdb copy retains only in-frame clones and omits some. Altogether roughly 250,000 clones are present, approximately 20% being singletons, with the ten largest covering less than 0.035%. The sample taken for sequencing was naive CD4+ T cells from blood. The receptors were gathered from a woman between 40 and 55 years old with type 1 diabetes.

This clone has only a few counts. The chain carries TRBV29-1 and TRBJ1-2; the D gene is possibly TRBD1 (6 bases). CDR1 SQVTM and CDR2 ANQGSEA come from the germline V gene. Trimming took off 7 bases at V and 0 bases at J, with 12 bases between the two ends. This CDR3 has 13 amino acids. Here the CDR3 reads CSALRQANYGYTF. The DNA for the CDR3 is TGCAGCGCCTTGAGACAGGCTAACTATGGCTACACCTTC.

This chain uses TRBV25-1 with TRBJ1-1, with D uncertain. The CDR3 is 13 amino acids. Between the trimmed V and J ends, which lost 3 bases and 3 bases, there was a span of 8 bases. Germline V gene sequence: CDR1 MGHDK, CDR2 SYGVNS. The CDR3 nucleotides read TGTGCCAGCAGTGAGGCCGGGGACACTGAAGCTTTCTTT. Protein: CASSEAGDTEAFF.

This chain joins TRBV25-1 and TRBJ1-5; D might be TRBD1 (5 bases). Germline V gene sequence: CDR1 MGHDK, CDR2 SYGVNS. The CDR3 covers 14 residues. V lost 4 bases and J 4 bases, leaving 11 bases between the germline ends. The DNA of the CDR3 is TGTGCCAGCAGTGTAGCAGGGACTAATCAGCCCCAGCATTTT. This gives the protein CASSVAGTNQPQHF. Supplemented by reference TRBV25-1 and TRBJ1-5, the full variable domain reads EADIYQTPRYLVIGTGKKITLECSQTMGHDKMYWYQQDPGMELHLIHYSYGVNSTEKGDLSSESTVSRIRTEHFPLTLESARPSHTSQYLCASSVAGTNQPQHFGDGTRLSIL.

The chain carries TRBV29-1 and TRBJ1-1; D gene ambiguous. The CDR3 extends over 13 amino acids. Trimming took off 8 bases at V and 0 bases at J, with 13 bases between the two ends. Germline loops: CDR1 SQVTM, CDR2 ANQGSEA. In nucleotides, the CDR3 is TGCAGCAGCAAGAATATACTGAACACTGAAGCTTTCTTT. Amino acid sequence: CSSKNILNTEAFF.

The rearrangement joins TRBV6-5 to TRBJ1-5, with D tentatively TRBD1 (5 bases). The CDR3 has 14 residues. Germline V gives CDR1 MNHEY, CDR2 SVGAGI. V lost 6 bases and J lost 5, with 14 bases in between. The CDR3: CASSTGTAYQPQHF. CDR3 bases: TGTGCCAGCAGCACCGGGACTGCTTATCAGCCCCAGCATTTT.

This clone was seen more than once but under ten times. J is TRBJ2-1 and V is TRBV5-4; TRBD2 matches at 8 bases. Germline V CDR1 and CDR2: SGHNT, YYREEE (reference sequence). V shed 5 bases and J 5 bases; nucleotides not matched to a gene: 3. The CDR3 extends over 13 amino acids. CDR3 in amino acids: CASRAAGDNEQFF. The DNA of the CDR3 is TGTGCCAGCAGAGCAGCGGGAGACAATGAGCAGTTCTTC.

To note about this clone: Different DNA sequences within this sample yield the same CDR3. The genes are TRBV10-3 and TRBJ2-7; 10 nucleotides align to TRBD1. The CDR3 sequence is 14 residues long. V lost 4 bases and J lost 3; bases outside the gene matches: 3. Germline values: CDR1 ENHRY, CDR2 SYGVKD. CDR3 DNA sequence: TGTGCCATCAGTGGGGGACAGGGGAGCTACGAGCAGTACTTC. Translated, it gives CAISGGQGSYEQYF.

The chain links TRBV5-4 to TRBJ1-4; a weak D match, TRBD1 (5 bases). Trimming pared 4 bases from V and 0 bases from J, leaving 10 bases between. Germline V lookup: CDR1 SGHNT, CDR2 YYREEE (reference sequence). The CDR3 runs to 15 residues. The CDR3 nucleotides are TGTGCCAGCAGCCCTTGGGGGGCAACTAATGAAAAACTGTTTTTT. It yields the protein CASSPWGATNEKLFF.

V is TRBV18 and J is TRBJ2-3, with 7 bases identical to TRBD1. The ends lost 6 bases at V and 2 bases at J; junction bases unmatched: 11. Germline V CDR1 and CDR2: KGHSH, LQKENI. The CDR3 length is 16 residues. The chain's CDR3 is CASSRTVQGDTDTQYF. The CDR3 DNA is TGTGCCAGCTCCCGGACGGTCCAGGGGGACACAGATACGCAGTATTTT. Using reference TRBV18 and TRBJ2-3 for the parts outside the CDR3, the full variable domain is NAGVMQNPRHLVRRRGQEARLRCSPMKGHSHVYWYRQLPEEGLKFMVYLQKENIIDESGMPKERFSAEFPKEGPSILRIQQVVRGDSAAYFCASSRTVQGDTDTQYFGPGTRLTVL.

The rearrangement links TRBV29-1 to TRBJ1-1; no definite D call. The CDR3 is 13 amino acids. Germline loops: CDR1 SQVTM, CDR2 ANQGSEA. Deletions cut 7 bases from V and 1 base from J, with 13 bases between. CDR3 sequence reads: CSGLEQPNTEAFF. CDR3 nucleotide sequence: TGCAGCGGGCTGGAGCAGCCGAACACTGAAGCTTTCTTT.

V and J are TRBV10-3 and TRBJ1-1; TRBD1 agrees at 9 bases. Germline CDR1 reads ENHRY; CDR2 reads SYGVKD. This CDR3 has 17 residues. J lost 1 base, V lost 4 bases, and 10 bases had no gene match. This CDR3 is CAISAVPGQGTNTEAFF. Written as DNA, the CDR3 is TGTGCCATCAGTGCGGTCCCGGGACAGGGAACGAACACTGAAGCTTTCTTT.

The V call is TRBV14, the J call TRBJ2-7, with D possibly matching TRBD1 (5 bases). Trimming took 4 bases from V and 1 from J, leaving 14 bases between them. CDR1 and CDR2 from the germline V gene are SGHDN and FVKESK. The CDR3 extends over 15 amino acids. The CDR3 protein is CASSRGRRDSYEQYF. Here the CDR3 DNA reads TGTGCCAGCAGCCGAGGTCGCAGGGATTCCTACGAGCAGTACTTC.

In this sample, this clone turned up a few times. V usage is TRBV7-9 and J usage is TRBJ2-7, with 9 bases identical to TRBD2. Germline lookup yields CDR1 SEHNR and CDR2 FQNEAQ (reference sequence). J lost 2 bases, V lost 4 bases, and 3 bases had no gene match. The CDR3 runs 14 residues. The CDR3 nucleotides read TGTGCCAGCAGCTCTAGCGGGGCAACCTACGAGCAGTACTTC. It yields the protein CASSSSGATYEQYF.

The sample holds a few counts of this clone. The chain has TRBV19 and TRBJ2-3; D call uncertain. Trimming removed 2 bases from V and 0 bases from J, with 9 bases in between. The CDR3 has 15 amino acids. The germline CDR1 and CDR2 sequences are LNHDA and SQIVND (reference sequence). In nucleotides, the CDR3 is TGTGCCAGTAGTATAACCAGCGCTAGCACAGATACGCAGTATTTT. Translation: CASSITSASTDTQYF.

This clone was detected a few times. V usage is TRBV5-1 and J usage is TRBJ2-7; 8 positions match TRBD1. J lost 5 bases, V lost 6 bases, and 13 bases had no gene match. The CDR3 consists of 15 residues. Germline V gives CDR1 SGHRS, CDR2 YFSETQ. The CDR3 protein is CASNLHPDRADEQYF. The CDR3 DNA reads TGCGCCAGCAACCTCCATCCGGACAGGGCGGACGAGCAGTACTTC. The entire variable domain, with the rest obtained from reference TRBV5-1 and TRBJ2-7, is as follows: KAGVTQTPRYLIKTRGQQVTLSCSPISGHRSVSWYQQTPGQGLQFLFEYFSETQRNKGNFPGRFSGRQFSNSRSEMNVSTLELGDSALYLCASNLHPDRADEQYFGPGTRLTVT.

The chain uses TRBV19 and TRBJ2-5, with D possibly TRBD1 on 6 matching bases. The CDR3 is made up of 14 amino acids. Germline CDR1 and CDR2: LNHDA and SQIVND (reference sequence). Trimming stripped 6 bases from V and 4 bases from J, with 15 bases between. The CDR3 is CASRDPRGGETQYF. CDR3 coding DNA: TGTGCCAGTAGGGATCCGAGAGGGGGAGAGACCCAGTACTTC.